This T cell receptor beta chain was captured in a study of T cell changes during pregnancy in multiple sclerosis. Germline CDR1 reads MNHEY; CDR2 reads SMNVEV (reference sequence). The CDR3 covers 17 residues. Trimming removed 5 bases at V and 4 bases at J, with 23 bases between. Sequenced by immunoSEQ multiplex PCR; TCRdb stores in-frame clones only, minus some. The sample yields about 24,000 clones, about nine tenths seen once. The chain links TRBV27 to TRBJ1-2; D might be TRBD1 (6 bases). The specimen comprised CD8+ T cells from peripheral blood mononuclear cells, sampled in the third trimester of pregnancy. This sequence originates from a female donor in good health, enrolled as a control in a pregnancy study. The CDR3 DNA sequence: TGTGCCAGCAGTCCTTGGGGGGGGGCGCAACGTAGCTATGGCTACACCTTC. Translation gives CASSPWGGAQRSYGYTF.